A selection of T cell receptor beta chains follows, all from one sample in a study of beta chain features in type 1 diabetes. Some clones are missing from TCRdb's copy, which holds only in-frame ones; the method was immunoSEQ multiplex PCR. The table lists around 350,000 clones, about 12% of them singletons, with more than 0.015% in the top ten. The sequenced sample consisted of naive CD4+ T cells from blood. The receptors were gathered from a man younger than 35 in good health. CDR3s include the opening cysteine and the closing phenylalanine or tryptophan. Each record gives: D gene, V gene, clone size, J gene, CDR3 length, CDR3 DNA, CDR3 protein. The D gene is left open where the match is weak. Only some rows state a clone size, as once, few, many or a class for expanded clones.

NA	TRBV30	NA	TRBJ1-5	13	TGTGCCTGGAGTGTTACAGACAATCAGCCCCAGCATTTT	CAWSVTDNQPQHF
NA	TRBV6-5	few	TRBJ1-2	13	TGTGCCACCCTCACGAGGAGCAGCTATGGCTACACCTTC	CATLTRSSYGYTF
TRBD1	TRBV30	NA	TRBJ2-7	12	TGTGCCTGGGCCTTTGCAGGGGGCAAGCAGTACTTC	CAWAFAGGKQYF
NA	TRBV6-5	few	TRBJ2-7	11	TGTGCCAGCAGTGGGGGCCACGAGCAGTACTTC	CASSGGHEQYF
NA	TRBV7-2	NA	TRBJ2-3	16	TGTGCCAGCAGCTTAGGATTGGGCAGGCGCACAGATACGCAGTATTTT	CASSLGLGRRTDTQYF
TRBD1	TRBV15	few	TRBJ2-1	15	TGTGCCACCAGCAAGGGACAGCGAGAATACAATGAGCAGTTCTTC	CATSKGQREYNEQFF
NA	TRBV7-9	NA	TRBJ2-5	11	TGTGCCAGCAGCTTGGAGAAGACCCAGTACTTC	CASSLEKTQYF
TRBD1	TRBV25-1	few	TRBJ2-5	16	TGTGCCAGCAGTGACCCGACAGGGGCCGCCGGAGAGACCCAGTACTTC	CASSDPTGAAGETQYF
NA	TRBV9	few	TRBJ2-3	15	TGTGCCAGCAGCGGGAGAGGGATAGCGAGGGATACGCAGTATTTT	CASSGRGIARDTQYF
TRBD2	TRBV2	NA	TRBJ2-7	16	TGTGCCAGCAGGGCCCAACTAGCGGGAGGGCCCCACGAGCAGTACTTC	CASRAQLAGGPHEQYF
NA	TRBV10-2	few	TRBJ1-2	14	TGCGCCAGCAGTGAAACCAGAAAACAATATGGCTACACCTTC	CASSETRKQYGYTF
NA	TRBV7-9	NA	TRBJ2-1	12	TGTGCCAGCAGTTTAGTTAGCAATGAGCAGTTCTTC	CASSLVSNEQFF
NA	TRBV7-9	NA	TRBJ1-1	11	TGTGCCGGGGCGGGGGACACTGAAGCTTTCTTT	CAGAGDTEAFF
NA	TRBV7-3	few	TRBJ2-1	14	TGTGCCAGCAGCTTAAATCGTCAGGTTAATGAGCAGTTCTTC	CASSLNRQVNEQFF
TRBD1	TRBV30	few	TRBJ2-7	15	TGTGCCTGGAGTCTTAGGGGGACAGGGTTCCCCGAGCAGTACTTC	CAWSLRGTGFPEQYF
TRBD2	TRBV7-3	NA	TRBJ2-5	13	TGTGCCAGCAGCGCGGGAGTGCGAGAGACCCAGTACTTC	CASSAGVRETQYF